Following are 25 T cell receptor beta chains from one sample sequenced in a study of T cells after yellow fever vaccination (dated by TCRdb to between 2018 and 2021). Library construction relied on 5' RACE. TCRdb records Illumina HiSeq 2500 as the sequencer. In-frame beta chains were kept once TCRdb had trimmed the public reads at Q25 with fastp and called clones with MiXCR. Every CDR3 protein is listed once, alongside the most common genes and DNA of its rows. The sample contains 350,000 or so distinct CDR3 sequences, around 8.1% of them found a single time. The top ten hold approximately 18% of the sample. According to the study, the label for this sample's treatment or condition signals: live attenuated yellow fever vaccine strain. The sample was PBMCs, taken approximately 40 days after the first yellow fever vaccination. The source is a man aged 18-30 years who received the YFV17D yellow fever vaccine.

At least ten counts were recorded for this clonotype. CDR3 sequence (DNA): TGTGCCAGCAGTTTGGACAGGGCATACGAGCAGTACGTC. It specifies CASSLDRAYEQYV. The chain has TRBV12-3 or TRBV12-4 and TRBJ2-7; the match to TRBD1 covers 8 bases. The J segment lost 4 bases and the V segment lost 3 bases, leaving 2 bases of the junction unmatched. The CDR3 has 13 residues.

Ten or more counts support this clonotype. The chain links TRBV10-3 to TRBJ2-1; D might be TRBD1 or TRBD2, each matching 6 bases. Trimming stripped 2 bases from V and 7 bases from J, with 15 bases between. Germline loops: CDR1 ENHRY, CDR2 SYGVKD. The CDR3 extends over 15 amino acids. CDR3: CAISEAGQGRNEQFF. The CDR3 region has the DNA TGTGCCATCAGTGAGGCGGGGCAGGGGAGGAATGAGCAGTTCTTC.

DNA of the CDR3: TGCAGTGCTAGGAGGACGGGGGCGAACACCGGGGAGCTGTTTTTT. It yields the protein CSARRTGANTGELFF. The V call is TRBV20-1, the J call TRBJ2-2; D is perhaps TRBD2 (6 bases). CDR3 length: 15 residues. Germline CDR1 reads DFQATT; CDR2 reads SNEGSKA (reference sequence). The V end lost 3 bases, the J end lost 0 bases, and 11 bases lay between the germline ends.

This clonotype has a handful of counts. The chain couples TRBV6-1 to TRBJ1-2; 8 positions agree with TRBD1. The V segment lost 5 bases and the J segment 3 bases; nucleotides outside the gene matches: 5. The CDR3 covers 14 residues. Germline V gene sequence: CDR1 MNHNS, CDR2 SASEGT. DNA for the CDR3: TGTGCCAGCAGTCGGGACAGGCACTACTATGGCTACACCTTC. Its protein is CASSRDRHYYGYTF.

This clonotype was counted between two and nine times. V and J are TRBV7-9 and TRBJ2-2; 7 nucleotides align to TRBD1. Germline V lookup: CDR1 SEHNR, CDR2 FQNEAQ (reference sequence). Unmatched junction bases numbered 12, after V lost 5 bases and J lost 3 bases. The CDR3 contains 17 residues. DNA for the CDR3: TGTGCCAGCAGCAGGGGGACAGCCCGATTATACACCGGGGAGCTGTTTTTT. Its protein is CASSRGTARLYTGELFF.

The rearrangement joins TRBV5-5 to TRBJ2-1; possibly TRBD1 or TRBD2 for D (6 bases each). CDR1 is SGHKS and CDR2 is YYEKEE in the germline V gene (reference sequence). The V end was cut by 4 bases, the J end by 3 bases, with 17 bases between. The CDR3 runs 16 residues. CDR3 residues: CASSAHGGPNYNEQFF. CDR3 bases: TGTGCCAGCAGCGCCCACGGGGGCCCTAACTACAATGAGCAGTTCTTC.

This clonotype showed up many times. As DNA, the CDR3 is TGCAGCGCAAGCGAGGTTTCCTCTGGAAACACCATATATTTT. As protein: CSASEVSSGNTIYF. The chain is built from TRBV29-1 and TRBJ1-3; the D is unclear. The length of the CDR3 is 14 residues. The V end lost 7 bases, the J end lost 0 bases, and 13 bases lay between the germline ends. The germline gives CDR1 SQVTM, CDR2 ANQGSEA.

This clonotype was seen only a few times. The J gene is TRBJ1-2, the V gene TRBV5-6; perhaps TRBD1 as D (5 bases). The germline V and J ends were trimmed by 2 bases and 4 bases, with 12 bases remaining between them. The CDR3 has 14 amino acids. The V gene's germline CDR1 is SGHDT and CDR2 YYEEEE. CDR3 in DNA: TGTGCCAGCAGCTTACCCGCGGGGCTCTATGGCTACACCTTC. Translating it yields CASSLPAGLYGYTF.

This sequence joins TRBV11-2 and TRBJ2-5; 9 nucleotides align to TRBD1. The CDR3 totals 17 residues. Germline loops: CDR1 SGHAT, CDR2 FQNNGV. J lost 2 bases, V lost 4 bases, and 11 bases had no gene match. The CDR3 here is CASSSFPQGAWQETQYF. The CDR3 nucleotides are TGTGCCAGCAGCTCATTTCCACAGGGGGCTTGGCAAGAGACCCAGTACTTC.

This clonotype has only a few counts. V is TRBV19 and J is TRBJ1-5; possible D gene TRBD1, 6 bases. This CDR3 comprises 18 residues. V was trimmed by 3 bases and J by 0 bases, leaving 18 bases between them. CDR1 is LNHDA and CDR2 is SQIVND in the germline V gene (reference sequence). DNA of the CDR3: TGTGCCAGTAGTATCCGAAATTTCAGGGGAAATAGCAATCAGCCCCAGCATTTT. Protein: CASSIRNFRGNSNQPQHF. The full variable domain, completed using reference TRBV19 and TRBJ1-5, is DGGITQSPKYLFRKEGQNVTLSCEQNLNHDAMYWYRQDPGQGLRLIYYSQIVNDFQKGDIAEGYSVSREKKESFPLTVTSAQKNPTAFYLCASSIRNFRGNSNQPQHFGDGTRLSIL.

At least ten counts were recorded for this clonotype. The chain carries TRBV5-6 and TRBJ1-1; 8 nucleotides match TRBD1. Trimming at V came to 4 bases and at J to 0 bases, leaving 5 bases not matched to a gene. The germline V gene has CDR1 SGHDT and CDR2 YYEEEE. The CDR3 length is 15 residues. The CDR3 DNA is TGTGCCAGCAGCGCACTGGGACAGGTGAACACTGAAGCTTTCTTT. Amino acid sequence: CASSALGQVNTEAFF.

V is TRBV6-2 or TRBV6-3 and J is TRBJ2-7, with TRBD2 matching 8 bases. The ends lost 2 bases at V and 2 bases at J; junction bases unmatched: 5. Germline values: CDR1 MNHEY, CDR2 SVGEGT. There are 15 residues in the CDR3. The CDR3 DNA reads as TGTGCCAGCAGTTACCGAGCGGGGGCCGCCTACGAGCAGTACGTC. Amino acid sequence: CASSYRAGAAYEQYV.

This clonotype has just a few counts. This chain uses TRBV7-2 with TRBJ2-5; no clear D. CDR3 length equals 14 residues. The V gene's germline CDR1 is SGHTA and CDR2 FQGNSA. V was pared by 5 bases and J by 1 base, with 11 bases between. CDR3 amino acids: CASSPPRFQETQYF. In DNA form, the CDR3 reads TGTGCCAGCAGCCCGCCGAGGTTCCAAGAGACCCAGTACTTC.

The sample holds a few counts of this clonotype. This chain connects TRBV5-1 to TRBJ2-5, with TRBD1 matching 10 bases. V gave up 4 bases and J gave up 5 bases; unmatched junction bases: 8. Germline CDR1 SGHRS, CDR2 YFSETQ. There are 15 residues in the CDR3. This chain's CDR3 is CASSVGQGYQETQYF. Written as DNA, the CDR3 is TGCGCCAGCAGCGTGGGACAGGGGTATCAGGAGACCCAGTACTTC.

This clonotype was seen a handful of times. The V call is TRBV5-1, the J call TRBJ2-7; 11 positions agree with TRBD1. The CDR3 length is 15 residues. The germline gives CDR1 SGHRS, CDR2 YFSETQ. Trimming cost V 4 bases and J 3 bases; bases outside gene matches: 6. CDR3 sequence reads: CASSVGTGGVYEQYF. DNA of the CDR3: TGCGCCAGCAGCGTAGGGACAGGGGGTGTCTACGAGCAGTACTTC.

The rearrangement joins TRBV4-3 to TRBJ2-7; 9 nucleotides align to TRBD1. This CDR3 is 16 amino acids long. The V and J ends lost 3 bases and 4 bases, in that order; junction bases with no gene match: 10. Looked up from germline, CDR1 is LGHNA and CDR2 is YSLEER. Here the CDR3 DNA reads TGCGCCAGCAGCCATACCACAGGGGGCGCCGGGTACGAGCAGTACTTC. As protein: CASSHTTGGAGYEQYF.

This clonotype was picked up many times. The CDR3, as DNA: TGTGCCAGCAGCTTCTATGCATCAAACACTGAAGCTTTCTTT. It codes for CASSFYASNTEAFF. V and J are TRBV7-2 and TRBJ1-1; no clear D. Germline CDR1 reads SGHTA; CDR2 reads FQGNSA. Between the trimmed V and J ends, which lost 3 bases and 2 bases, there was a span of 10 bases. The CDR3 sequence is 14 residues long.

This clonotype was picked up a small number of times. The chain links TRBV7-9 to TRBJ1-2; no definite D call. V lost 4 bases, J lost 2 bases, and 11 bases lay in between. The CDR3 spans 14 residues. Looked up from germline, CDR1 is SEHNR and CDR2 is FQNEAQ (reference sequence). CDR3 DNA sequence: TGTGCCAGCAGCTCGCGGGCGGAAAACTATGGCTACACCTTC. Protein sequence: CASSSRAENYGYTF.

The chain combines TRBV7-2 with TRBJ2-6; D gene uncertain. The CDR3 length is 15 residues. Trimming removed 8 bases from V and 4 bases from J, with 15 bases in between. The germline CDR1 and CDR2 sequences are SGHTA and FQGNSA. CDR3 residues: CASPTSTAGANVLTF. CDR3 nucleotides: TGTGCCAGCCCCACCTCAACAGCCGGGGCCAACGTCCTGACTTTC. Variable domain in full (rest from reference TRBV7-2 and TRBJ2-6): GAGVSQSPSNKVTEKGKDVELRCDPISGHTALYWYRQSLGQGLEFLIYFQGNSAPDKSGLPSDRFSAERTGGSVSTLTIQRTQQEDSAVYLCASPTSTAGANVLTFGAGSRLTVL.

This clonotype showed up just a few times. The chain uses TRBV24-1 and TRBJ2-3; the D gene is possibly TRBD1 (6 bases). From germline, CDR1 is KGHDR and CDR2 SFDVKD. The length of the CDR3 is 14 residues. The V gene lost 7 bases and the J gene lost 2 bases, with 12 bases spanning the gap. CDR3 sequence reads: CATSSTGITDTQYF. DNA for the CDR3: TGTGCCACCAGCTCCACAGGGATCACAGATACGCAGTATTTT.

In its sample, this clonotype was seen a few times. The V call is TRBV4-3, the J call TRBJ2-1, with D perhaps assigned TRBD1 or TRBD2 (5 bases each). Per the germline V gene, CDR1 is LGHNA and CDR2 is YSLEER. This CDR3 comprises 18 residues. Trimming removed 0 bases from V and 0 bases from J, with 15 bases in between. CDR3 residues: CASSQDTGPLSSYNEQFF. CDR3 nucleotides: TGCGCCAGCAGCCAAGATACGGGGCCCCTAAGCTCCTACAATGAGCAGTTCTTC.

The chain joins TRBV7-2 to TRBJ2-7, with 9 bases fitting TRBD1. Germline loops: CDR1 SGHTA, CDR2 FQGNSA. V dropped 5 bases and J dropped 7; count of bases not matched to a gene: 9. The CDR3 is made up of 14 amino acids. Here the CDR3 reads CASSTRRQGVEQYF. CDR3 sequence (DNA): TGTGCCAGCAGCACCCGCCGACAGGGGGTTGAGCAGTACTTC.

This clonotype was detected a few times. This chain connects TRBV29-1 to TRBJ1-2; no firm D call. With 4 bases removed from V and 3 bases from J, the gap between germline ends came to 3 bases. Germline-derived CDR1 and CDR2 are SQVTM and ANQGSEA. The CDR3 runs to 10 residues. The CDR3 DNA follows: TGCAGCGTTGCGGACTATGGCTACACCTTC. The encoded protein is CSVADYGYTF.

This clonotype was counted only a few times. CDR3 residues: CATVQDSDTQYF. The DNA for the CDR3 is TGTGCCACCGTACAGGACTCGGATACGCAGTATTTT. The rearrangement uses TRBV6-6 and TRBJ2-3; D tentatively reads TRBD1 or TRBD2 (5 bases each). The CDR3 runs 12 residues. Germline V gives CDR1 MNHNY, CDR2 SVGAGI (reference sequence). Trimming stripped 10 bases from V and 6 bases from J, with 14 bases between.

This clonotype appeared many times. V gene TRBV29-1 combines with J gene TRBJ2-5; 8 positions agree with TRBD1. Germline CDR1 is SQVTM and CDR2 is ANQGSEA. V lost 2 bases and J lost 5; bases outside the gene matches: 4. The CDR3 sequence is 13 residues long. CDR3 region: CSVEPQGAETQYF. CDR3 DNA sequence: TGCAGCGTTGAACCTCAGGGGGCGGAGACCCAGTACTTC.